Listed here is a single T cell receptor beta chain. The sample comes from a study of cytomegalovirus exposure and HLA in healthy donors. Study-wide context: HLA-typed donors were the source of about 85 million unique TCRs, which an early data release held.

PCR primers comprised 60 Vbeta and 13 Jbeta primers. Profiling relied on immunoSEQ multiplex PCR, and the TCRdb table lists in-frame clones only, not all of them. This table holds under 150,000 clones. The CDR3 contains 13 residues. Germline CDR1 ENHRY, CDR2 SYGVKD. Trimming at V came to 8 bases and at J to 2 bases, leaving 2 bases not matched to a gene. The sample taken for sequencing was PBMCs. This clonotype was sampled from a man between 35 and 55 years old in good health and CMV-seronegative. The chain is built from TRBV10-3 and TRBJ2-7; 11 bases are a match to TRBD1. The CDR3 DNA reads TGTGCCATCGGGACAGGGGGAACCTACGAGCAGTACTTC. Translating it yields CAIGTGGTYEQYF.